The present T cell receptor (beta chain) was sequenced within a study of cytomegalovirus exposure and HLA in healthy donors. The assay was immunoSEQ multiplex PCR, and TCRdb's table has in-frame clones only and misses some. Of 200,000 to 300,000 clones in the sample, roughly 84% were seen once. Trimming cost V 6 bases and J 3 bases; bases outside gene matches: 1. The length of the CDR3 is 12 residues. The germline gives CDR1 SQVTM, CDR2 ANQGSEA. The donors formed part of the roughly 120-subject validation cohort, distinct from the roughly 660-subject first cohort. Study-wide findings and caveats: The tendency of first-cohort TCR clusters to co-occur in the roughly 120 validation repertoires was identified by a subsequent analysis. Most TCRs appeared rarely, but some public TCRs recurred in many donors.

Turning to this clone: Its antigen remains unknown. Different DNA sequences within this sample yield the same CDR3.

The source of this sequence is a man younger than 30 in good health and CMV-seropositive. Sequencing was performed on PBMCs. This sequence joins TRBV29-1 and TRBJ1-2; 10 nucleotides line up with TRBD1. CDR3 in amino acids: CSVGQGDYGYTF. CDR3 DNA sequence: TGCAGCGTCGGACAGGGGGACTATGGCTACACCTTC.